This T cell receptor beta chain was captured in a study of cytomegalovirus exposure and HLA in healthy donors. Study results and caveats: A few chains linked to CMV were shown in vitro to be specific for CMV antigens.

The PCR used 60 Vbeta and 13 Jbeta primers. Sequencing used immunoSEQ multiplex PCR; TCRdb keeps in-frame clones, though not all of them. Of around 140,000 clones detected, roughly four fifths appear once; the ten largest clones hold around 9.7%. This clone was seen more than once but under ten times. Its antigen is unknown. CDR1 is SNHLY, CDR2 FYNNEI, per germline. Trimming shortened V by 6 bases and J by 9 bases, and 21 bases separated the two germline ends. The CDR3 sequence is 14 residues long. The clonotype originates from a woman aged 60 to 75 in good health and CMV-seropositive. The chain employs TRBV2 and TRBJ2-7; perhaps TRBD2 as D (5 bases). The sample taken for sequencing was PBMCs. CDR3 region: CASRDGGPGFGQYF. CDR3 coding DNA: TGTGCCAGCAGGGACGGCGGCCCGGGATTTGGGCAGTACTTC. Full variable domain (outside the CDR3, taken from reference TRBV2 and TRBJ2-7): EPEVTQTPSHQVTQMGQEVILRCVPISNHLYFYWYRQILGQKVEFLVSFYNNEISEKSEIFDDQFSVERPDGSNFTLKIRSTKLEDSAMYFCASRDGGPGFGQYFGPGTRLTVT.